This T cell receptor (beta chain) is from a study of shared clonotypes between healthy human individuals. Germline V CDR1 and CDR2: SNHLY, FYNNEI. There are 13 residues in the CDR3. V was shortened by 6 bases and J by 1 base, with 9 bases between the two germline ends. Method: immunoSEQ multiplex PCR; TCRdb's copy keeps in-frame clones and lacks some. The sample gives some 2.4 million clones, roughly 93% of which show up once; about 0.34% is in the top ten. The receptor comes from a man younger than 35 in good health. Some clones in this sample may be carry-over from other donors' samples. Sequencing input: naive CD4+ T cells from PBMCs. Subset: CD45RA+ positively selected. V and J are TRBV2 and TRBJ1-1, with a weak D call TRBD1 (6 bases). As DNA, the CDR3 is TGTGCCAGCAGGCAACAGGGGAACACTGAAGCTTTCTTT. Translated: CASRQQGNTEAFF.